This is a list of T cell receptor beta chains from one sample in a study of blood T cells in healthy people across ages. TCRdb analysed the 5' RACE reads with MiXCR anew, one entry per CDR3 protein. The top ten clones hold about a fifth of a sample with 650,000 to 800,000 distinct CDR3 sequences, around 45% of them seen once. The sample comprised blood. The receptors were sampled from a man aged 60-69 years in good health. The CDR3 runs from the conserved cysteine through the conserved F or W. Fields, in order: D gene, J gene, V gene, clone size, CDR3 DNA, CDR3 protein. A D gene is named only where the DNA matches it firmly. Expanded clones get a size class; other rows say once, few or many, or leave the size out.

d_call: NA
j_call: TRBJ1-4
v_call: TRBV6-6
clone_size: NA
cdr3_nt: TGTGCCAGCAGCCCCTCTATAAAACTGTTTTTT
cdr3_aa: CASSPSIKLFF

d_call: NA
j_call: TRBJ2-1
v_call: TRBV7-3
clone_size: NA
cdr3_nt: TGTGCCAGCAGCTTGAACTCAGGGAGTGAGCAGTTCTTC
cdr3_aa: CASSLNSGSEQFF

d_call: NA
j_call: TRBJ2-7
v_call: TRBV10-3
clone_size: NA
cdr3_nt: TGTGCCATCAGTGAGTCGACCCCTTCCTACGAGCAGTACTTC
cdr3_aa: CAISESTPSYEQYF

d_call: TRBD2
j_call: TRBJ2-3
v_call: TRBV5-1
clone_size: NA
cdr3_nt: TGCGCTAGCAGCTTGGCCCCGGTTGGTAGCGGGGAAGATACGCAGTATTTT
cdr3_aa: CASSLAPVGSGEDTQYF

d_call: NA
j_call: TRBJ2-5
v_call: TRBV24-1
clone_size: NA
cdr3_nt: TGTGCCACCAGCCAGGCAGGCCAAGAGACCCAGTACTTC
cdr3_aa: CATSQAGQETQYF

d_call: TRBD2
j_call: TRBJ2-1
v_call: TRBV6-6
clone_size: NA
cdr3_nt: TGTGCCAGCAGTTGGAGCGGGGGGACATACAATGAGCAGTTCTTC
cdr3_aa: CASSWSGGTYNEQFF

d_call: NA
j_call: TRBJ2-7
v_call: TRBV2
clone_size: NA
cdr3_nt: TGTGCCAGCAGTGAGAGGTTTTACGAGCAGTACTTC
cdr3_aa: CASSERFYEQYF

d_call: NA
j_call: TRBJ2-7
v_call: TRBV4-3
clone_size: NA
cdr3_nt: TGCGCCAGCAGCCAAGAAGTGACCGTCCGGTCCTACGAGCAGTACTTC
cdr3_aa: CASSQEVTVRSYEQYF

d_call: TRBD2
j_call: TRBJ2-7
v_call: TRBV7-2
clone_size: NA
cdr3_nt: TGTGCCAGCAGCTTAGAACTAGCGGGGGCCAATGAGCAGTACTTC
cdr3_aa: CASSLELAGANEQYF

d_call: NA
j_call: TRBJ1-1
v_call: TRBV5-1
clone_size: NA
cdr3_nt: TGCGCCAGCAGCGCAACAGGGATTGACACTGAAGCTTTCTTT
cdr3_aa: CASSATGIDTEAFF

d_call: TRBD1
j_call: TRBJ1-6
v_call: TRBV27
clone_size: many
cdr3_nt: TGTGCCAGCAACAGACAGGGCCCTAATTCACCCCTCCACTTT
cdr3_aa: CASNRQGPNSPLHF

d_call: NA
j_call: TRBJ1-4
v_call: TRBV28
clone_size: few
cdr3_nt: TGTGCCAGCAGTGACCGGGGATCAACTAATGAAAAACTGTTTTTT
cdr3_aa: CASSDRGSTNEKLFF

d_call: TRBD1
j_call: TRBJ2-7
v_call: TRBV29-1
clone_size: NA
cdr3_nt: TGCAGCGTAACCGGGACAGGGGCCTACGAGCAGTACTTC
cdr3_aa: CSVTGTGAYEQYF

d_call: TRBD1
j_call: TRBJ1-6
v_call: TRBV27
clone_size: many
cdr3_nt: TGTGCCAGCAGTTTATCGCAGGGGGCCTCCGGGAGACCCCTCCACTTT
cdr3_aa: CASSLSQGASGRPLHF

d_call: NA
j_call: TRBJ2-7
v_call: TRBV20-1
clone_size: few
cdr3_nt: TGCAGTGCTATCGACCCTCGGGGGCCCTACGAGCAGTACTTC
cdr3_aa: CSAIDPRGPYEQYF

d_call: TRBD1
j_call: TRBJ2-1
v_call: TRBV11-2
clone_size: NA
cdr3_nt: TGTGCCAGCAGCTTATTGGGACAGGGATCCTACAATGAGCAGTTCTTC
cdr3_aa: CASSLLGQGSYNEQFF

d_call: NA
j_call: TRBJ1-4
v_call: TRBV2
clone_size: NA
cdr3_nt: TGTGCCAACAAACGGGACAAATATGAAAAACTGTTTTTT
cdr3_aa: CANKRDKYEKLFF

d_call: NA
j_call: TRBJ2-7
v_call: TRBV20-1
clone_size: few
cdr3_nt: TGCAGTGCTCGAACTACAGGGACACTCTCCTACGAGCAGTACTTC
cdr3_aa: CSARTTGTLSYEQYF

d_call: NA
j_call: TRBJ2-7
v_call: TRBV29-1
clone_size: few
cdr3_nt: TGCAGCGTCGAAGGAGGGGGCACTTACGAGCAGTACTTC
cdr3_aa: CSVEGGGTYEQYF

d_call: NA
j_call: TRBJ2-4
v_call: TRBV7-9
clone_size: many
cdr3_nt: TGTGCCAGCAGCTCTACCCCCCCTTCGGGGGTGAACAGCAAAAACATTCAGTACTTC
cdr3_aa: CASSSTPPSGVNSKNIQYF

d_call: NA
j_call: TRBJ2-5
v_call: TRBV7-8
clone_size: NA
cdr3_nt: TGTGCCAGCAGCTTCGGGGTGGAGACCCAGTACTTC
cdr3_aa: CASSFGVETQYF

d_call: TRBD2
j_call: TRBJ2-7
v_call: TRBV7-6
clone_size: NA
cdr3_nt: TGTGCCAGCAGCTTAGGTACTAGCGGGGGATACAATGAGCAGTACTTC
cdr3_aa: CASSLGTSGGYNEQYF

d_call: TRBD2
j_call: TRBJ2-3
v_call: TRBV6-5
clone_size: NA
cdr3_nt: TGTGCCAGCAGTCCCTCTAGCGGGGGGGGTGCAGATACGCAGTATTTT
cdr3_aa: CASSPSSGGGADTQYF

d_call: NA
j_call: TRBJ2-2
v_call: TRBV12-3/TRBV12-4
clone_size: NA
cdr3_nt: TGTGCCAGCAGTTATAGACAAAAGAACACCGGGGAGCTGTTTTTT
cdr3_aa: CASSYRQKNTGELFF

d_call: NA
j_call: TRBJ2-7
v_call: TRBV11-3
clone_size: few
cdr3_nt: TGTGCCAGCAGCCCATCACGCGGGTTCCACGAGCAGTACTTC
cdr3_aa: CASSPSRGFHEQYF

d_call: NA
j_call: TRBJ2-4
v_call: TRBV14
clone_size: few
cdr3_nt: TGTGCCAGCAGCCAACGGGGGACAAGAGACTACATTCAGTACTTC
cdr3_aa: CASSQRGTRDYIQYF

d_call: TRBD2
j_call: TRBJ2-7
v_call: TRBV5-1
clone_size: NA
cdr3_nt: TGCGCCAGCAGCTATGGTAGCGGGGGGTCGACGGGTTACGAGCAGTACTTC
cdr3_aa: CASSYGSGGSTGYEQYF

d_call: NA
j_call: TRBJ1-3
v_call: TRBV24-1
clone_size: NA
cdr3_nt: TGTGCCACCAGTGATTTGCGAGGAAACACCATATATTTT
cdr3_aa: CATSDLRGNTIYF

d_call: NA
j_call: TRBJ2-7
v_call: TRBV18
clone_size: few
cdr3_nt: TGTGCCAGCTCACCACCAGGGAATACCTACGAGCAGTACTTC
cdr3_aa: CASSPPGNTYEQYF

d_call: NA
j_call: TRBJ1-6
v_call: TRBV20-1
clone_size: NA
cdr3_nt: TGCAGTGCTAGAGAGGGGGGCAATAATTCACCCCTCCACTTT
cdr3_aa: CSAREGGNNSPLHF

d_call: NA
j_call: TRBJ1-5
v_call: TRBV20-1
clone_size: NA
cdr3_nt: TGCAGTGCTAGAGATCGGGCAGGGGACCTGTTAGCTCAGCCCCAGCATTTT
cdr3_aa: CSARDRAGDLLAQPQHF

d_call: TRBD1
j_call: TRBJ1-5
v_call: TRBV6-1
clone_size: NA
cdr3_nt: TGTGCCAGCAGCAAAGGGACAGGGACGTATAGGCATCAGCCCCAGCATTTT
cdr3_aa: CASSKGTGTYRHQPQHF

d_call: NA
j_call: TRBJ1-2
v_call: TRBV6-2/TRBV6-3
clone_size: NA
cdr3_nt: TGTGCCAGCAATACCGACGGTTGGCACAAAGTTAACTATGGCTACACCTTC
cdr3_aa: CASNTDGWHKVNYGYTF

d_call: TRBD1
j_call: TRBJ2-7
v_call: TRBV11-3
clone_size: few
cdr3_nt: TGTGCCAGCAGCTTACAAGGACAGGGCTACGAGCAGTACTTC
cdr3_aa: CASSLQGQGYEQYF

d_call: TRBD1
j_call: TRBJ2-1
v_call: TRBV7-2
clone_size: NA
cdr3_nt: TGTGCCAGCAGCTCGGACAGGGTTGGGTTCTTC
cdr3_aa: CASSSDRVGFF

d_call: TRBD1
j_call: TRBJ1-6
v_call: TRBV7-9
clone_size: few
cdr3_nt: TGTGCCAGCAGGGGACAGGCAGGGCTCCACTTT
cdr3_aa: CASRGQAGLHF

d_call: NA
j_call: TRBJ2-7
v_call: TRBV29-1
clone_size: NA
cdr3_nt: TGCAGCGTTGACCCTCACCACTACGAGCAGTACTTC
cdr3_aa: CSVDPHHYEQYF

d_call: NA
j_call: TRBJ1-1
v_call: TRBV12-3/TRBV12-4
clone_size: NA
cdr3_nt: TGTGCCAGCAGTTTTGGACGGATATTGAACACTGAAGCTTTCTTT
cdr3_aa: CASSFGRILNTEAFF

d_call: NA
j_call: TRBJ2-1
v_call: TRBV6-5
clone_size: NA
cdr3_nt: TGTGCCAGCAGTGCCGCGGGGAACAATGAGCAGTTCTTC
cdr3_aa: CASSAAGNNEQFF

d_call: TRBD2
j_call: TRBJ2-1
v_call: TRBV7-7
clone_size: few
cdr3_nt: TGTGCCAGCAGCCCCACCGGACTAGCGGGGGGATACAATGAGCAGTTCTTC
cdr3_aa: CASSPTGLAGGYNEQFF

d_call: TRBD1
j_call: TRBJ1-2
v_call: TRBV6-5
clone_size: few
cdr3_nt: TGTGCCAGCAGCCGAGGGACAGCGAACTGGGACTATGGCTACACCTTC
cdr3_aa: CASSRGTANWDYGYTF